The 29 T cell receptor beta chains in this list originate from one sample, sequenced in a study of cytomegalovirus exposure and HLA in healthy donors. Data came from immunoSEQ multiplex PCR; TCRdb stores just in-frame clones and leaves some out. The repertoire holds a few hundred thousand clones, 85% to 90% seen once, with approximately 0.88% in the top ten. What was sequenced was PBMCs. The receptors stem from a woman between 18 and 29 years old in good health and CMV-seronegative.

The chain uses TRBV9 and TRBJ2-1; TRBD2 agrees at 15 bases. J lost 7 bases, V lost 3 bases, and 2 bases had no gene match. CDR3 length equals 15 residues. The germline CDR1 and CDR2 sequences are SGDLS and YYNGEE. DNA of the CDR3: TGTGCCAGCAGCGAAGGGACTAGCGGGGGGAATGAGCAGTTCTTC. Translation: CASSEGTSGGNEQFF.

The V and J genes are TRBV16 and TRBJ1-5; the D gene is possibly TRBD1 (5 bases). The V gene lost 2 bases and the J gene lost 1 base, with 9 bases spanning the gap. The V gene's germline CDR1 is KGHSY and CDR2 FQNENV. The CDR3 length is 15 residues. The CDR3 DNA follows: TGTGCCAGCAGCCAAAGGGGTAACAGCAATCAGCCCCAGCATTTT. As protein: CASSQRGNSNQPQHF.

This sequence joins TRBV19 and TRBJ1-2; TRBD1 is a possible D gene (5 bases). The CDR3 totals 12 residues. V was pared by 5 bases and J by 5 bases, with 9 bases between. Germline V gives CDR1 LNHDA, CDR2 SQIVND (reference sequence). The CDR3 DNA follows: TGTGCCAGTAGTCCGACAGATTATGGCTACACCTTC. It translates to CASSPTDYGYTF.

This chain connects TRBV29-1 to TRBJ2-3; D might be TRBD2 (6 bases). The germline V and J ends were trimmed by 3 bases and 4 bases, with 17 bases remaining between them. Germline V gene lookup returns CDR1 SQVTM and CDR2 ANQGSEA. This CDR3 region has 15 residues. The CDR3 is CSVEAAGSGADTQYF. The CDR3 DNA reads TGCAGCGTTGAGGCGGCGGGGTCGGGAGCAGATACGCAGTATTTT.

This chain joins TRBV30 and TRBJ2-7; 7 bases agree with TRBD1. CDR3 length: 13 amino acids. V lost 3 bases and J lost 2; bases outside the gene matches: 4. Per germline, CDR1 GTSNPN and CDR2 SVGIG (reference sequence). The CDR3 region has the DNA TGTGCCTGGAGGAGGGACAGCGCCTACGAGCAGTACTTC. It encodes CAWRRDSAYEQYF.

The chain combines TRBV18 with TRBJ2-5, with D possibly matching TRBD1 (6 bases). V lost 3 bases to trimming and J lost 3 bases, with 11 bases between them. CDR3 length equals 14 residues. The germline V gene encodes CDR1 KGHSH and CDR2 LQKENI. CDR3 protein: CASSPLAGEETQYF. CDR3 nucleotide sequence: TGTGCCAGCTCACCTCTGGCAGGGGAAGAGACCCAGTACTTC.

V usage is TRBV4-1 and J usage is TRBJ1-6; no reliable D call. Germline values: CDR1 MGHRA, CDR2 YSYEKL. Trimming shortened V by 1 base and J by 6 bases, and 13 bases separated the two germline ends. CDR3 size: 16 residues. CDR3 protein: CASSQVPNSSNSPLHF. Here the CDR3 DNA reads TGCGCCAGCAGCCAAGTACCGAACAGTAGTAATTCACCCCTCCACTTT.

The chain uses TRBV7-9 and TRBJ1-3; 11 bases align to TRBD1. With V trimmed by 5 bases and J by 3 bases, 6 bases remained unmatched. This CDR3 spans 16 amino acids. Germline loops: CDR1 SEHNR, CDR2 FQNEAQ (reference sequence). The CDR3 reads CASSGRDRGDGNTIYF. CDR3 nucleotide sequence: TGTGCCAGCAGCGGCCGGGACAGGGGGGATGGAAACACCATATATTTT.

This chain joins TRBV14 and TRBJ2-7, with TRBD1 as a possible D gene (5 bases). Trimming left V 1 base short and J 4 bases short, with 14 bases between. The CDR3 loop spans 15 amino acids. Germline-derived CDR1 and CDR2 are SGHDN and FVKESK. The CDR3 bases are TGTGCCAGCAGCCAAGTACGGCAGGGAAGGTACGAGCAGTACTTC. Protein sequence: CASSQVRQGRYEQYF.

Written as DNA, the CDR3 is TGTGCCAGCAGCATCGCGGGACTAGAGTGGGAGCAGTACTTC. Protein: CASSIAGLEWEQYF. This chain links TRBV28 with TRBJ2-7; TRBD2 agrees at 8 bases. CDR3 size: 14 residues. V was clipped by 6 bases and J by 7 bases; unmatched bases: 11. Germline CDR1 is MDHEN and CDR2 is SYDVKM.

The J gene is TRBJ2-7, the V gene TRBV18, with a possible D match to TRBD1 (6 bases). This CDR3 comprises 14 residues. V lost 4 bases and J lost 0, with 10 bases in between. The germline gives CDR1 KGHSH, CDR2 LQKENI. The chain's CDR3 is CASSRSGDSYEQYF. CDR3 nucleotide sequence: TGTGCCAGCTCACGATCAGGGGACTCCTACGAGCAGTACTTC.

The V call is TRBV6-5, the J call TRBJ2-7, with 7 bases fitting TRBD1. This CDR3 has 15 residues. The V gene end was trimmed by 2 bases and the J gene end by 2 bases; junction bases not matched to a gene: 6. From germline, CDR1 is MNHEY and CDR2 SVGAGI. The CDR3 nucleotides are TGTGCCAGCAGTTACGGTGCAGGGGGTACCTACGAGCAGTACTTC. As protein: CASSYGAGGTYEQYF.

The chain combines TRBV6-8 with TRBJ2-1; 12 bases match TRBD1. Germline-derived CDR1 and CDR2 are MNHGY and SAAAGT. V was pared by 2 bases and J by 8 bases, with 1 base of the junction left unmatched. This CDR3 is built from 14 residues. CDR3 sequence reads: CASSYGTGGDEQFF. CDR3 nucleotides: TGTGCCAGCAGTTACGGGACAGGGGGCGATGAGCAGTTCTTC.

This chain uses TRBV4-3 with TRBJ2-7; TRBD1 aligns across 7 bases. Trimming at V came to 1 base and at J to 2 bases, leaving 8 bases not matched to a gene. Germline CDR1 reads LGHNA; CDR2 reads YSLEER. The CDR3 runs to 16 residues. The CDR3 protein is CASSQGFKDRAYEQYF. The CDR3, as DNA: TGCGCCAGCAGCCAAGGATTTAAAGACAGGGCCTACGAGCAGTACTTC.

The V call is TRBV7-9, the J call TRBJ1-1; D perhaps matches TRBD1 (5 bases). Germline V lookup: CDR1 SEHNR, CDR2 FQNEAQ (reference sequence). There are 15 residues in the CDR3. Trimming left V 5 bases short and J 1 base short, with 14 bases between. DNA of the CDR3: TGTGCCAGCAGCCCGGTGGGACTCACGAACACTGAAGCTTTCTTT. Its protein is CASSPVGLTNTEAFF.

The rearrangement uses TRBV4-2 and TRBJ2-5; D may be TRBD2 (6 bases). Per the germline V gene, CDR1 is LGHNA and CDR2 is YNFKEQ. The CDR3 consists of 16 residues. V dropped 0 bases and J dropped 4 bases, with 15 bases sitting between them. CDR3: CASSQDSGLIIETQYF. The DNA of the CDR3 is TGTGCCAGCAGCCAAGATTCCGGACTAATCATAGAGACCCAGTACTTC.

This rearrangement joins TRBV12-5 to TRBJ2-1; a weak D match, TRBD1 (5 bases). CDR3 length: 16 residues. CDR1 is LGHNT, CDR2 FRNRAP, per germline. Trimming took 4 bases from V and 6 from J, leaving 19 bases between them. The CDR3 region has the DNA TGTGCTAGTGGTTCACTAAGGGGTGTGGGCCTCAATGAGCAGTTCTTC. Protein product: CASGSLRGVGLNEQFF.

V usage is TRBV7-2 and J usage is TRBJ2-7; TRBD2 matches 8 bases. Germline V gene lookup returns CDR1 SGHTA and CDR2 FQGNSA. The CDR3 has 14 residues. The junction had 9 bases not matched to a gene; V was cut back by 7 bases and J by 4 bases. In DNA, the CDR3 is TGTGCCAGCAAAGAAGGACTAGCTGGTTACGAGCAGTACTTC. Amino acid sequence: CASKEGLAGYEQYF. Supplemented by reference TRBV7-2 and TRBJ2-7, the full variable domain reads GAGVSQSPSNKVTEKGKDVELRCDPISGHTALYWYRQSLGQGLEFLIYFQGNSAPDKSGLPSDRFSAERTGGSVSTLTIQRTQQEDSAVYLCASKEGLAGYEQYFGPGTRLTVT.

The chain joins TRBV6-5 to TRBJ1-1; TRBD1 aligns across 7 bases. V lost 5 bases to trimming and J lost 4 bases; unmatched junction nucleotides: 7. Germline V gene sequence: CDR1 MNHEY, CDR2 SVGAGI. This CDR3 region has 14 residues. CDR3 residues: CASSKGARGTEAFF. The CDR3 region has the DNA TGTGCCAGCAGTAAGGGGGCGCGGGGCACTGAAGCTTTCTTT.

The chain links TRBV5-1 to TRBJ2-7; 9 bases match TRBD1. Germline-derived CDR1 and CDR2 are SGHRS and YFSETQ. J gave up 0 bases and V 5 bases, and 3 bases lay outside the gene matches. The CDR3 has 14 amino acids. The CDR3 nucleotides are TGCGCCAGCAGGGGACAGGGACGCTCCTACGAGCAGTACTTC. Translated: CASRGQGRSYEQYF.

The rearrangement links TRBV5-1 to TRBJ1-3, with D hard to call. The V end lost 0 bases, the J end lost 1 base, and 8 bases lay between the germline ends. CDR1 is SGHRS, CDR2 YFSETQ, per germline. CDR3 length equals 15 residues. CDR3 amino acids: CASSLGSGSGNTIYF. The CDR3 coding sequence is TGCGCCAGCAGCTTGGGGTCGGGGTCTGGAAACACCATATATTTT.

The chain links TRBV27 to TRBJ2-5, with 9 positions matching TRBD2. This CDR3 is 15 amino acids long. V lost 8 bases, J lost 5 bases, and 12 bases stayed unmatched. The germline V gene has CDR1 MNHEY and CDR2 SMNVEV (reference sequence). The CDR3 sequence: CASASPGLAIETQYF. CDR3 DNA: TGTGCCAGCGCTTCCCCGGGACTAGCCATTGAGACCCAGTACTTC.

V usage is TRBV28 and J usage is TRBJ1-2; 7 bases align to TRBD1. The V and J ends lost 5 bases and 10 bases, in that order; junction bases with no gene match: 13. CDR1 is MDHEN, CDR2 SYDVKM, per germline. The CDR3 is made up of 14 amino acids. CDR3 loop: CASSPPDRDGDYTF. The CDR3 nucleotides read TGTGCCAGCAGTCCCCCAGACAGGGACGGCGACTACACCTTC.

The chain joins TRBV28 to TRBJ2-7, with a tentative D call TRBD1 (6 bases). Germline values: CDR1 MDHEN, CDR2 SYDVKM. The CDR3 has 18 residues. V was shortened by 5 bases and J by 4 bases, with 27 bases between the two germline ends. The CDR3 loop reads CASSPRTATEERYYEQYF. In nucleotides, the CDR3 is TGTGCCAGCAGTCCCCGGACAGCCACTGAGGAGCGGTATTACGAGCAGTACTTC.

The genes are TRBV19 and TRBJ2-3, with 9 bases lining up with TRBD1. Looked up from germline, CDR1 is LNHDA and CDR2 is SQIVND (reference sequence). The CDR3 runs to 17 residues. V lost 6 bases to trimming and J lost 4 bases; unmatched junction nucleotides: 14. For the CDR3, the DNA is TGTGCCAGTAGACGGGGGACAGGGTTCGAAGGCCCAGATACGCAGTATTTT. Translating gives CASRRGTGFEGPDTQYF.

The CDR3 bases are TGTGCCAGCAGCCCGGAGGGGAAAGGACAAGAGACCCAGTACTTC. It is translated as CASSPEGKGQETQYF. The chain uses TRBV5-4 and TRBJ2-5, with a tentative D call TRBD2 (6 bases). In germline, CDR1 is SGHNT, CDR2 YYREEE (reference sequence). The V gene lost 4 bases and the J gene lost 2 bases, with 15 bases spanning the gap. This CDR3 comprises 15 residues.

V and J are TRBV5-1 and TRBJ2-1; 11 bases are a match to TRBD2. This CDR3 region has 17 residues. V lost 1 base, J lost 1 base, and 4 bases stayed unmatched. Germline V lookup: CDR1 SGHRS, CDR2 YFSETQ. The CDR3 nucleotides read TGCGCCAGCAGCTTGACGATAGCGGGAGGGTCCTACAATGAGCAGTTCTTC. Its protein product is CASSLTIAGGSYNEQFF.

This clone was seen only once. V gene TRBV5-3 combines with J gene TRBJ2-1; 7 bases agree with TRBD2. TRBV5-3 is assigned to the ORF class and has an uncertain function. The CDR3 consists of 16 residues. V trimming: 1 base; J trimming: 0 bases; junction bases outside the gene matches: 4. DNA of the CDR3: TGTGCCAGAAGCTTGACTAGCGACAGCTCCTACAATGAGCAGTTCTTC. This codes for CARSLTSDSSYNEQFF.

CDR3: CASSQASGRYEQYF. As DNA, the CDR3 is TGCGCCAGCAGCCAAGCCAGCGGGAGATACGAGCAGTACTTC. This chain connects TRBV4-1 to TRBJ2-7; 8 nucleotides agree with TRBD2. V trimming: 1 base; J trimming: 4 bases; junction bases outside the gene matches: 3. Germline V gives CDR1 MGHRA, CDR2 YSYEKL. This CDR3 region has 14 residues.